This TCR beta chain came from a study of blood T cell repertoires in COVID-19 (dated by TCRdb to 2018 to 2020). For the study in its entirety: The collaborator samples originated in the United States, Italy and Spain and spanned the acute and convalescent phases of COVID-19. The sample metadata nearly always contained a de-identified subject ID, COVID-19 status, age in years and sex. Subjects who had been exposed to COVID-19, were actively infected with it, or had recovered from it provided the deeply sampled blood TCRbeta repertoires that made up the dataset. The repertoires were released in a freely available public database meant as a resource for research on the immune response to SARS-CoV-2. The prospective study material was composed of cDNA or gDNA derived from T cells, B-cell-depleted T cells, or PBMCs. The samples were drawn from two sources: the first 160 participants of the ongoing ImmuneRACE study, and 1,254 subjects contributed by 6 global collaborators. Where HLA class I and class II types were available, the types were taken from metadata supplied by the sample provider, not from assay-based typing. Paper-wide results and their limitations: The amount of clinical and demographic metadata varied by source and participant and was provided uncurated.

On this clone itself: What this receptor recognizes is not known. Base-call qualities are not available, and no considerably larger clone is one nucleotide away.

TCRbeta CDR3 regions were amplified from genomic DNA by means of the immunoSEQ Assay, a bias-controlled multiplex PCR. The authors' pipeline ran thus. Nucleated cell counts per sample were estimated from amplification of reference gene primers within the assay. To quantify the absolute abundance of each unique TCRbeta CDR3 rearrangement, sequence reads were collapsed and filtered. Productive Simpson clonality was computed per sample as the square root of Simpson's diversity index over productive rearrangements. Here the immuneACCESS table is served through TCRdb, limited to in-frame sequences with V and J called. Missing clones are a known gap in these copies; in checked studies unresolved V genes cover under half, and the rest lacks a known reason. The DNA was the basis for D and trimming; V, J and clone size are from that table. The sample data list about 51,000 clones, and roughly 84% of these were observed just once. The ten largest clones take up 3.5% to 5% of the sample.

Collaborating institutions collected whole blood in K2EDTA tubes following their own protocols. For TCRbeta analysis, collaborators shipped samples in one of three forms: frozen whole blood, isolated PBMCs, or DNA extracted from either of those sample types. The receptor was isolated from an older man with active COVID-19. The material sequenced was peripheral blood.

CDR3 sequence: CASSLESRGDYEQYF. In nucleotide form, the sequence is TGTGCCAGCAGCTTAGAGAGTAGGGGCGACTACGAGCAGTACTTC. The rearranged chain carries TRBV7-9 and TRBJ2-7; TRBD1 might be the D gene, on 5 matching bases. Trimming removed 1 base from V and 3 bases from J, leaving 13 bases between the germline ends. The CDR3 holds 15 amino acids from the cysteine to the phenylalanine. Of all the DNA, just the CDR3 is kept, 45 bases in frame from base 1. The germline V gene (reference sequence) provides CDR1 SEHNR and CDR2 FQNEAQ.